The 27 T cell receptor beta chains in this list originate from one sample, sequenced in a study of T-cell reconstitution after alpha-beta-depleted transplantation in children. Construction of the TCRbeta library involved unique molecular identifiers. TCRdb processed the PCR reads anew with MiXCR; each CDR3 protein has one entry. The table lists hundreds of thousands of distinct CDR3 sequences, approximately 17% of them singletons. The specimen comprised PBMCs from the stem cell graft donor, sampled from the stem cell graft. The receptor set was obtained from a human donor who donated a stem cell graft to a child with acute myeloid leukemia.

This clonotype was seen many times. V gene TRBV20-1 combines with J gene TRBJ1-5, with D tentatively TRBD1 (5 bases). The CDR3 runs to 14 residues. Germline V gives CDR1 DFQATT, CDR2 SNEGSKA (reference sequence). V was shortened by 0 bases and J by 5 bases, with 11 bases between the two germline ends. The CDR3 nucleotides read TGCAGTGCTAGAGAAGAATGGGGGTATCAGCCCCAGCATTTT. The encoded protein is CSAREEWGYQPQHF.

This clonotype was counted a few times. V and J are TRBV20-1 and TRBJ2-1; D tentatively reads TRBD1 or TRBD2 (5 bases each). Germline V gene data show CDR1 as DFQATT and CDR2 as SNEGSKA (reference sequence). The V and J ends lost 0 bases and 4 bases respectively, with 16 bases between them. The CDR3 has 16 amino acids. The CDR3, as DNA: TGCAGTGCTAGAGATCGGCAGGGCGGGCTTTACAATGAGCAGTTCTTC. It translates to CSARDRQGGLYNEQFF.

This clonotype has more than one count but fewer than ten. The chain uses TRBV7-9 and TRBJ1-6, with D hard to call. V gave up 3 bases and J gave up 0 bases, with 9 bases separating them. Germline V lookup: CDR1 SEHNR, CDR2 FQNEAQ (reference sequence). The CDR3 is 16 amino acids. CDR3 loop: CASSLGFGSYNSPLHF. For the CDR3, the DNA is TGTGCCAGCAGCTTGGGGTTCGGCTCCTATAATTCACCCCTCCACTTT.

The chain joins TRBV5-1 to TRBJ2-2; possible D gene TRBD2, 5 bases. The V end was cut by 4 bases, the J end by 3 bases, with 13 bases between. The CDR3 loop spans 15 amino acids. CDR1 and CDR2 from the germline V gene are SGHRS and YFSETQ. Here the CDR3 DNA reads TGCGCCAGCAGCGTGTTGGGAGCGGACACCGGGGAGCTGTTTTTT. This sequence encodes CASSVLGADTGELFF.

This clonotype was observed at least ten times. This rearrangement joins TRBV10-3 to TRBJ2-7; D uncertain. CDR3 size: 11 residues. V shed 6 bases and J shed 7 bases, with 10 bases lying between them. Germline-derived CDR1 and CDR2 are ENHRY and SYGVKD. In DNA, the CDR3 is TGTGCCATCAGGAGTGGTCGGGAGCAGTACGTC. Translated, it gives CAIRSGREQYV.

Ten or more counts support this clonotype. The V and J genes are TRBV29-1 and TRBJ1-4; D is uncertain. Germline V CDR1 and CDR2: SQVTM, ANQGSEA. V shed 4 bases and J shed 8 bases, with 11 bases lying between them. The CDR3 sequence is 12 residues long. This CDR3 is CSVVITAEKLFF. Written as DNA, the CDR3 is TGCAGCGTTGTCATTACAGCAGAAAAACTGTTTTTT.

With regard to this clonotype: It may be a read error: a sequence one base away is much more abundant. No DNA is shown, since the ends of the CDR3 on it are uncertain; the CDR3 is the one TCRdb lists. The chain has TRBV19 and TRBJ1-2. CDR1 LNHDA and CDR2 SQIVND come from the germline V gene (reference sequence). The CDR3 is made up of 13 amino acids, end residues included. CDR3 residues: CATEDRRGYGCTF.

This clonotype came up a few times. The genes are TRBV2 and TRBJ2-6; D call uncertain. Trimming pared 3 bases from V and 0 bases from J, leaving 6 bases between. There are 15 residues in the CDR3. In germline, CDR1 is SNHLY, CDR2 FYNNEI. CDR3 amino acids: CASSETNSGANVLTF. The DNA for the CDR3 is TGTGCCAGCAGTGAGACGAACTCTGGGGCCAACGTCCTGACTTTC.

This clonotype was observed at least ten times. The rearrangement joins TRBV27 to TRBJ2-7, with D perhaps given as TRBD1 or TRBD2 (6 bases each). V was clipped by 2 bases and J by 1 base, with 9 bases between them. Per germline, CDR1 MNHEY and CDR2 SMNVEV (reference sequence). CDR3 length: 14 residues. CDR3 sequence: CASSLRGTSYEQYF. CDR3 bases: TGTGCCAGCAGTTTAAGGGGGACTTCCTACGAGCAGTACTTC.

This clonotype was counted only a few times. The CDR3 end shows no conserved phenylalanine or tryptophan, and so a read error is likely. No DNA is shown, since the ends of the CDR3 on it are uncertain; the CDR3 is the one TCRdb lists. This sequence joins TRBV7-9 and TRBJ2-3; the DNA was not used to check the table's D call, TRBD2. The CDR3 totals 12 residues, both ends included. In germline, CDR1 is SEHNR, CDR2 FQNEAQ (reference sequence). Here the CDR3 reads CASSVGLAGFSG.

Many counts were recorded for this clonotype. The chain links TRBV20-1 to TRBJ2-3, with 9 bases aligning to TRBD2. The CDR3 is made up of 15 amino acids. In germline, CDR1 is DFQATT, CDR2 SNEGSKA (reference sequence). J lost 1 base, V lost 1 base, and 3 bases had no gene match. The CDR3 region is CSARGGLARTDTQYF. In DNA, the CDR3 is TGCAGTGCTAGAGGGGGACTAGCCCGCACAGATACGCAGTATTTT.

J is TRBJ2-1 and V is TRBV24-1; perhaps D is TRBD1 or TRBD2 (7 bases each). Trimming stripped 8 bases from V and 9 bases from J, with 16 bases between. The CDR3 runs 13 residues. Germline assignment: CDR1 KGHDR and CDR2 SFDVKD. The chain's CDR3 is CATTPGGGREQFF. As DNA, the CDR3 is TGTGCCACCACTCCAGGGGGGGGCCGTGAGCAGTTCTTC.

The chain recombines TRBV7-9 with TRBJ2-1, with a possible D match to TRBD2 (6 bases). The CDR3 loop spans 12 amino acids. Looked up from germline, CDR1 is SEHNR and CDR2 is FQNEAQ (reference sequence). Trimming removed 4 bases from V and 6 bases from J, with 7 bases in between. In DNA, the CDR3 is TGTGCCAGCAGCTGGGACTCCAATGAGCAGTTCTTC. Protein sequence: CASSWDSNEQFF.

This chain joins TRBV15 and TRBJ2-6; D is ambiguous. Trimming shortened V by 1 base and J by 2 bases, and 12 bases separated the two germline ends. This CDR3 comprises 17 residues. Germline V gene data show CDR1 as LNHNV and CDR2 as YYDKDF (reference sequence). CDR3 loop: CATSRAITKPGANVLTF. The CDR3 bases are TGTGCCACCAGCAGAGCCATTACCAAACCTGGGGCCAACGTCCTGACTTTC.

This clonotype showed up just a few times. V is TRBV20-1 and J is TRBJ1-1; 7 bases align to TRBD1. V shed 1 base, J shed 11 bases, and the junction held 13 bases outside the gene matches. This CDR3 is built from 14 residues. Germline CDR1 is DFQATT and CDR2 is SNEGSKA (reference sequence). The CDR3 bases are TGCAGTGCTAGAGTCAGGGGGGTGACCTCGCGGGCTTTCTTT. Encoded protein: CSARVRGVTSRAFF.

This clonotype was counted at least ten times. The rearrangement links TRBV24-1 to TRBJ2-7; D gene unclear. The CDR3 extends over 12 amino acids. CDR1 KGHDR and CDR2 SFDVKD come from the germline V gene. Trimming took 1 base from V and 3 from J, leaving 3 bases between them. CDR3 sequence (DNA): TGTGCCACCAGTGATTTTAACTACGAGCAGTACTTC. Residues: CATSDFNYEQYF.

At least ten counts were recorded for this clonotype. This chain uses TRBV9 with TRBJ2-2; unclear D gene. The CDR3 spans 12 residues. Germline V CDR1 and CDR2: SGDLS, YYNGEE. V lost 0 bases, J lost 3 bases, and 0 bases lay in between. The CDR3: CASSVDTGELFF. CDR3 nucleotides: TGTGCCAGCAGCGTAGACACCGGGGAGCTGTTTTTT.

This clonotype came up a few times. A much larger clone sits a single nucleotide away, making a read error possible. The chain links TRBV7-9 to TRBJ2-7; TRBD1 aligns across 7 bases. The length of the CDR3 is 14 residues. Per the germline V gene, CDR1 is SEHNR and CDR2 is FQNEAQ (reference sequence). V shed 4 bases and J 0 bases; nucleotides not matched to a gene: 3. DNA for the CDR3: TGTGCCAGCAGCTCAGGGGACAGCTCCTACGAGCAGTACTTC. Translating gives CASSSGDSSYEQYF.

The chain combines TRBV9 with TRBJ2-2; 9 nucleotides line up with TRBD1. This CDR3 region has 14 residues. Trimming removed 2 bases from V and 5 bases from J; junction bases left unmatched: 1. Germline V gives CDR1 SGDLS, CDR2 YYNGEE. CDR3 DNA sequence: TGTGCCAGCAGCGTGGGACAGGGAACCGGGGAGCTGTTTTTT. This gives the protein CASSVGQGTGELFF.

This clonotype was detected only once. The rearrangement uses TRBV7-9 and TRBJ1-4, with 7 positions matching TRBD1. The V gene's germline CDR1 is SEHNR and CDR2 FQNEAQ (reference sequence). J was trimmed by 0 bases and V by 4 bases; bases with no gene match: 5. The CDR3 covers 16 residues. The CDR3 DNA follows: TGTGCCAGCAGCTCCGGACAGGACTCAACTAATGAAAAACTGTTTTTT. The encoded protein is CASSSGQDSTNEKLFF.

This sequence joins TRBV20-1 and TRBJ2-1; 7 bases map to TRBD2. From germline, CDR1 is DFQATT and CDR2 SNEGSKA (reference sequence). Trimming took 0 bases from V and 1 from J; bases not matched to a gene: 12. CDR3 length: 18 amino acids. The CDR3 region has the DNA TGCAGTGCTAGAGATGGTAGAGCGGGGAAGTCATCCTACAATGAGCAGTTCTTC. Its protein product is CSARDGRAGKSSYNEQFF.

The chain joins TRBV7-9 to TRBJ2-2; possibly TRBD1 or TRBD2 for D (5 bases each). The CDR3 contains 17 residues. The germline V gene has CDR1 SEHNR and CDR2 FQNEAQ (reference sequence). V was clipped by 5 bases and J by 7 bases, with 23 bases between them. The CDR3 nucleotides read TGTGCCAGCAGCCTAACCCCCGGGACCCCCAACCACGGGGAGCTGTTTTTT. The encoded protein is CASSLTPGTPNHGELFF.

The V call is TRBV24-1, the J call TRBJ1-5; no definite D call. Deletions cut 3 bases from V and 0 bases from J, with 11 bases between. Looked up from germline, CDR1 is KGHDR and CDR2 is SFDVKD. This CDR3 has 16 residues. The CDR3 reads CATSDPMADSNQPQHF. The CDR3 DNA sequence: TGTGCCACCAGTGATCCCATGGCGGATAGCAATCAGCCCCAGCATTTT.

This clonotype was counted between two and nine times. V gene TRBV20-1 combines with J gene TRBJ1-2; 11 bases fit TRBD1. There are 16 residues in the CDR3. V trimming: 5 bases; J trimming: 3 bases; junction bases outside the gene matches: 11. Germline lookup yields CDR1 DFQATT and CDR2 SNEGSKA (reference sequence). CDR3: CSADPRRTGGDYGYTF. DNA of the CDR3: TGCAGTGCTGATCCCCGCAGGACAGGGGGCGACTATGGCTACACCTTC.

This clonotype was counted many times. The chain has TRBV7-7 and TRBJ1-1; no clear D. The CDR3 runs 17 residues. Germline CDR1 reads SSHAT; CDR2 reads FNYEAQ (reference sequence). The V gene lost 0 bases and the J gene lost 6 bases, with 20 bases spanning the gap. CDR3 loop: CASSLARKLRNRAEAFF. The DNA of the CDR3 is TGTGCCAGCAGCTTAGCGCGCAAATTACGCAACCGCGCTGAAGCTTTCTTT.

Comments on this clonotype: One junction end disagrees with the germline gene, perhaps due to a read error. This chain uses TRBV7-9 with TRBJ2-2; 11 bases fit TRBD2. Germline-derived CDR1 and CDR2 are SEHNR and FQNEAQ (reference sequence). The CDR3 is 15 amino acids. The CDR3 DNA follows: TGTGCCAGCAGCCTAGCGGGGGGATCCCCCGGGGAGCTGTTTTTT. Translated, it gives CASSLAGGSPGELFF.

The sample holds many counts of this clonotype. The V call is TRBV7-2, the J call TRBJ2-5, with TRBD2 matching 7 bases. V gave up 0 bases and J gave up 4 bases; unmatched junction bases: 8. The CDR3 loop spans 16 amino acids. Germline CDR1 and CDR2: SGHTA and FQGNSA. CDR3 sequence (DNA): TGTGCCAGCAGCTTAGCGTTGGCTAGCGGAGGAGAGACCCAGTACTTC. It encodes CASSLALASGGETQYF.